Listed below are T cell receptor beta chains from one sample, sequenced in a study of blood T cell repertoires in COVID-19. Sequencing used immunoSEQ multiplex PCR; TCRdb keeps in-frame clones, though not all of them. Among about 330,000 clones listed, roughly 86% were seen once. Sequencing input: peripheral blood. These receptors all stem from a man younger than 40 with COVID-19, enrolled during active disease. CDR3s include the opening cysteine and the closing phenylalanine or tryptophan.

TRBV9,TRBJ2-1,CASSVGGTSGSVEQFF
TRBV9,TRBJ2-7,CASSVFREGVEQYF
TRBV15,TRBJ2-1,CATSRAASGRRNEQFF
TRBV5-1,TRBJ1-1,CASSFSLGTGRTEAFF
TRBV6-2/TRBV6-3,TRBJ1-1,CASSNAGVRYTEAFF
TRBV27,TRBJ1-1,CASSLVTDSPNTEAFF
TRBV5-1,TRBJ2-1,CASMPSGGSSSYNEQFF
TRBV5-1,TRBJ2-7,CASSFSWDRDSYEQYF
TRBV7-3,TRBJ1-1,CASRVIADTEAFF
TRBV14,TRBJ2-7,CASSPHGGEFYEQYF
TRBV6-1,TRBJ1-2,CASSERQGLKGYTF
TRBV11-2,TRBJ2-7,CASSSGTGGAYEQYF
TRBV4-2,TRBJ1-6,CASSQDNPRNSPLHF
TRBV14,TRBJ1-1,CASRNNPGQGTTEAFF
TRBV29-1,TRBJ2-5,CSAMAREETQYF
TRBV11-2,TRBJ2-1,CASSLWASGDGILFF
TRBV3-1/TRBV3-2,TRBJ2-2,CASSQTDTGELFF
TRBV7-9,TRBJ2-1,CASSLGTGGGQFF
TRBV12-3/TRBV12-4,TRBJ1-2,CASGGLGFGYTF
TRBV28,TRBJ2-1,CASSLEFGASNEQFF
TRBV28,TRBJ2-2,CASKGVPGELFF
TRBV3-1/TRBV3-2,TRBJ1-1,CASSQVLGGAEAFF
TRBV7-2,TRBJ1-1,CASSPWGGAKIEAFF
TRBV19,TRBJ1-4,CASSIQRGATNEKLFF
TRBV7-9,TRBJ2-1,CASSLRRGKDEQFF
TRBV5-4,TRBJ2-5,CASSLKSGGETQYF
TRBV28,TRBJ1-5,CASSYRDSPYSNQPQHF
TRBV18,TRBJ2-7,CASSPGQLNHEQYF
TRBV28,TRBJ1-3,CASSNQGATGNTIYF
TRBV6-5,TRBJ2-7,CASKGREGHREQYF
TRBV25-1,TRBJ2-1,CASSVDRPGNNEQFF
TRBV14,TRBJ2-1,CASSKGTSGRIRQFF
TRBV27,TRBJ2-3,CASSYRVGTDTQYF
TRBV4-3,TRBJ2-1,CASSHIDLAGGNEQFF
TRBV6-4,TRBJ2-3,CASSESGGAGTQYF
TRBV10-3,TRBJ1-1,CAISESQVDTEAFF
TRBV7-7,TRBJ2-7,CASSPGTGSSYEQYF
TRBV28,TRBJ2-2,CASRTRWLAGEDGGELFF
TRBV25-1,TRBJ1-2,CASRATGKYGYTF
TRBV18,TRBJ1-6,CASSQDRDNSPLHF
TRBV29-1,TRBJ2-7,CSVIGSGNYEQYF
TRBV5-1,TRBJ2-7,CASSWGQTYEQYF
TRBV7-9,TRBJ2-3,CASSLVSAETDTQYF
TRBV6-2/TRBV6-3,TRBJ1-2,CASSYGGLNYGYTF
TRBV7-9,TRBJ2-5,CASSSQAGTGPQETQYF
TRBV7-2,TRBJ2-7,CASSLAASGGARGEQYF
TRBV24-1,TRBJ1-2,CATSAGQGSMRDYGYTF
TRBV5-6,TRBJ1-6,CASSLFQGFNSPLHF
TRBV30,TRBJ1-4,CAWSVGGQREKLFF
TRBV4-2,TRBJ1-4,CASSQGEGATNEKLFF